This T cell receptor beta chain was retrieved from a study of CD8 T cells in Susac syndrome. Whole-study findings and limits: Regarding the TCR sequencing and HLA analysis, the study admitted that a relatively small number of individuals were involved.

The germline V gene has CDR1 MNHNS and CDR2 SASEGT. V shed 0 bases and J shed 3 bases, with 6 bases lying between them. The CDR3 consists of 15 residues. In blood CD8+ and CD4+ T cells, TCR beta underwent sequencing. Comments on this clonotype: Its antigen is as yet unknown.

The authors reverse transcribed roughly 0.5 to 1 ug RNA with random hexamers. An immunoSEQ multiplex PCR amplified TCR beta CDR3 over 54 Vbeta and 13 Jbeta. TCRdb re-derived calls from the immunoSEQ multiplex PCR reads in MiXCR, one entry per CDR3 protein. The sample consists of some 450,000 distinct CDR3 sequences, around 85% of them appearing once. The specimen sequenced was CD8+ T cells from PBMCs. The rearrangement uses TRBV6-1 and TRBJ2-6, with D hard to call. The TCR comes from a human donor with multiple sclerosis. CDR3 DNA: TGTGCCAGCAGTGAAGCTAGTGATGGGGCCAACGTCCTGACTTTC. Amino acid sequence: CASSEASDGANVLTF.